A selection of T cell receptor beta chains follows, all from one sample in a study of identical twins. From the 5' RACE reads, TCRdb called clonotypes with MiXCR, one entry per CDR3 protein. The repertoire holds around 680,000 distinct CDR3 sequences, with under 9% as singletons. The data were also submitted as part of a second study, on yellow fever vaccine responses in identical twins.

Sequenced: PBMCs. These receptors were collected from a woman younger than 30 in good health. Both conserved end residues are part of each CDR3. A D gene is named only where the DNA matches it firmly. A row's size may be missing; if present it is once, few, many or a size class.

D: -; V: TRBV7-1; size: -; J: TRBJ2-1; DNA: TGTGCCAGCAGCTCCACCGACCCGGGACTAGGGACCCAGGGGGCACACGTCGATGAGCAGTTCTTC; CDR3: CASSSTDPGLGTQGAHVDEQFF
D: -; V: TRBV9; size: -; J: TRBJ2-3; DNA: TGTGCCAGCACCTCGTCTCAGGGTGTCACAGATACGCAGTATTTT; CDR3: CASTSSQGVTDTQYF
D: -; V: TRBV12-3/TRBV12-4; size: -; J: TRBJ2-1; DNA: TGTGCCAGCAGTTTAAAGAGCAATGAGCAGTTCTTC; CDR3: CASSLKSNEQFF
D: -; V: TRBV15; size: few; J: TRBJ1-4; DNA: TGTGCCACCAGCAGAGATCTGGCCACGAGCGCAACTAATGAAAAACTGTTTTTT; CDR3: CATSRDLATSATNEKLFF
D: -; V: TRBV12-3/TRBV12-4; size: few; J: TRBJ2-5; DNA: TGTGCCAGCAGTTTAGAGGCAGGGGCTGAGACCCAGTACTTC; CDR3: CASSLEAGAETQYF
D: -; V: TRBV20-1; size: -; J: TRBJ2-7; DNA: TGCAGTGCTAGAGATCTTGATGGGAGACAGTACTTC; CDR3: CSARDLDGRQYF
D: TRBD1; V: TRBV20-1; size: -; J: TRBJ2-5; DNA: TGCAGTGCTAGGGGTTTTGGACAGGGGGTCCAAGAGACCCAGTACTTC; CDR3: CSARGFGQGVQETQYF
D: TRBD2; V: TRBV12-3/TRBV12-4; size: many; J: TRBJ2-7; DNA: TGTGCCAGCAGTTTAATGCTAGCGGGAGGCTACGAGCAGTACTTC; CDR3: CASSLMLAGGYEQYF
D: TRBD2; V: TRBV10-3; size: many; J: TRBJ2-3; DNA: TGTGCCATCAGTGTTCAGCGGGGGGGGAATAGCGCGTCTGCAGATACGCAGTATTTT; CDR3: CAISVQRGGNSASADTQYF
D: -; V: TRBV11-2; size: many; J: TRBJ2-1; DNA: TGTGCCAGCAGCTTAGGTGGGGGTCTCCCGAATGAGCAGTTCTTC; CDR3: CASSLGGGLPNEQFF
D: TRBD2; V: TRBV11-1; size: few; J: TRBJ2-2; DNA: TGTGCCAGCAGCTTCGCCAGGGCCAAGACTAGCGGGAGGGATAACACCGGGGAGCTGTTTTTT; CDR3: CASSFARAKTSGRDNTGELFF
D: TRBD1; V: TRBV5-1; size: many; J: TRBJ2-1; DNA: TGCGCCAGCAGCACACGACAGGGGCGTTACAATGAGCAGTTCTTC; CDR3: CASSTRQGRYNEQFF
D: -; V: TRBV5-1; size: few; J: TRBJ2-7; DNA: TGCGCCAGCAGCAAGGAGTCGGGGGCCCGGGACGAGCAGTACTTC; CDR3: CASSKESGARDEQYF